The rows below give T cell receptor beta chains drawn from one sample of a study of human T cells and chemical hapten exposure. TCRdb redid the calling of the RACE reads with MiXCR, one entry per CDR3 protein. The repertoire has around 76,000 distinct CDR3 sequences, approximately 12% of them found once; the top ten carry roughly 3.4%. Sequences were derived from whole blood, sampled in connection with sensitization to the hapten diphenylcyclopropenone (DPC). The receptors originated from a woman in her fifties or sixties with alopecia areata. Some clones in this sample may be carry-over from other donors' samples. The CDR3 runs from the conserved cysteine through the conserved F or W. A D gene is named only where the DNA matches it firmly. Only some rows state a clone size, as once, few, many or a class for expanded clones.

>TRBV20-1|TRBJ1-6|few|-
CSARAGRVDSPLHF
TGCAGTGCTAGAGCCGGCAGGGTGGATTCACCCCTCCACTTT
>TRBV6-6|TRBJ2-5|-|TRBD1
CASSFFPGQVQETQYF
TGTGCCAGCAGTTTCTTCCCGGGACAGGTTCAAGAGACCCAGTACTTC
>TRBV6-6|TRBJ1-2|-|TRBD1
CASSSTPWTGVGYTF
TGTGCCAGCAGTTCTACGCCGTGGACAGGGGTCGGCTACACCTTC
>TRBV27|TRBJ1-4|many|-
CASSFAAGENEKLFF
TGTGCCAGCAGTTTCGCGGCAGGAGAAAATGAAAAACTGTTTTTT
>TRBV29-1|TRBJ1-1|few|-
CSVEIASEAFF
TGCAGCGTTGAGATTGCGTCTGAAGCTTTCTTT
>TRBV6-5|TRBJ2-7|-|TRBD1
CASSRDREYEQYF
TGTGCCAGCAGTCGGGACAGGGAGTACGAGCAGTACTTC
>TRBV5-1|TRBJ2-5|many|-
CASSLVPGGQETQYF
TGCGCCAGCAGCTTGGTGCCGGGCGGGCAAGAGACCCAGTACTTC
>TRBV2|TRBJ1-6|-|TRBD1
CASSERDSNSSPLHF
TGTGCCAGCAGTGAAAGGGACAGCAACTCCTCACCCCTCCACTTT
>TRBV4-1|TRBJ1-3|-|TRBD1
CASSQLRQGSGNTIYF
TGCGCCAGCAGCCAACTCAGACAGGGCTCTGGAAACACCATATATTTT
>TRBV7-3|TRBJ1-1|many|-
CASSQQGSTEAFF
TGTGCCAGCAGCCAGCAGGGGTCCACTGAAGCTTTCTTT
>TRBV18|TRBJ1-2|many|-
CASSPPSLGNYGYTF
TGTGCCAGCTCACCACCCTCTTTGGGGAACTATGGCTACACCTTC
>TRBV27|TRBJ1-1|-|-
CASSIPSRRTEAFF
TGTGCCAGCAGTATACCCTCCCGGAGAACTGAAGCTTTCTTT
>TRBV4-2|TRBJ2-1|many|-
CASSQRDRSSYNEQFF
TGTGCCAGCAGCCAACGAGACAGAAGCTCCTACAATGAGCAGTTCTTC
>TRBV6-1|TRBJ1-2|many|-
CASSDWLFVGYTF
TGTGCCAGCAGTGATTGGTTATTCGTTGGCTACACCTTC
>TRBV20-1|TRBJ1-1|many|-
CSARVDSLNTEAFF
TGCAGTGCTAGAGTGGACAGCCTGAACACTGAAGCTTTCTTT